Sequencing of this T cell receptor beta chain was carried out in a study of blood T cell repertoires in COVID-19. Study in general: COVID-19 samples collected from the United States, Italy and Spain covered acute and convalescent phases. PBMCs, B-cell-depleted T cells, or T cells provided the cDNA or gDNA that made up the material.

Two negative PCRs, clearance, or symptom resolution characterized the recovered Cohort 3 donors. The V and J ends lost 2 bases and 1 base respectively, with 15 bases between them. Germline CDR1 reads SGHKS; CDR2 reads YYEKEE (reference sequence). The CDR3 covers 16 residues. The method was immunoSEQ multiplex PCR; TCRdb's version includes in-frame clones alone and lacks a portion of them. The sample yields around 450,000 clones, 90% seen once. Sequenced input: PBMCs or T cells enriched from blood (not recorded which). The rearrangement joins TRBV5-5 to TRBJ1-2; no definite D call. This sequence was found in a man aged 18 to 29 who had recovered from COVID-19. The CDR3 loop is CASSLRVETNNYGYTF. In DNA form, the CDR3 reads TGTGCCAGCAGCTTACGGGTAGAGACCAATAACTATGGCTACACCTTC.